This TCR beta chain was sequenced in a study of shared T cell receptors in the human thymus. Generated by immunoSEQ multiplex PCR, the TCRdb table keeps only in-frame clones and is missing some. The table has 500,000 to 750,000 clones, roughly 90% seen once. Between the trimmed V and J ends, which lost 1 base and 4 bases, there was a span of 11 bases. This CDR3 is 15 amino acids long. The germline gives CDR1 LGHNT, CDR2 FRNRAP. The data also belong to a second study, concerning human thymus T cells. As that study records: Thymic and blood repertoires appeared to display a bias in their usage of V and J genes.

What was sequenced was thymocytes. This receptor was taken from a boy in the first two years of life with a congenital heart defect. V usage is TRBV12-5 and J usage is TRBJ1-5, with TRBD1 as a possible D gene (5 bases). The CDR3 spells CASGLAPAGNQPQHF. DNA of the CDR3: TGTGCTAGTGGTTTGGCCCCAGCAGGGAATCAGCCCCAGCATTTT.